This is a list of T cell receptor beta chains from one sample in a study of cytomegalovirus exposure and HLA in healthy donors. Produced via immunoSEQ multiplex PCR; TCRdb's table is partial and in-frame only. This repertoire shows 95,000 to 100,000 clones, approximately 75% found once; its top ten account for 1.5% to 2%. Sequences were obtained from PBMCs. All receptors derive from a woman in her 40s in good health and CMV-seronegative. Both conserved end residues are part of each CDR3. D genes are given only for firm matches. Clone size is not always given. Where it is, it says once, few, many or a class for expanded clones.

TRBJ2-5,TRBD2,TRBV5-1,-,TGCGCCAGCAGCTTGACTAGCGGGGGGCCGGAGGAGACCCAGTACTTC,CASSLTSGGPEETQYF
TRBJ2-7,-,TRBV10-3,-,TGTGCCATCAAACCCCAACAGGGAGAGTACGAGCAGTACTTC,CAIKPQQGEYEQYF
TRBJ2-1,TRBD2,TRBV5-1,-,TGCGCCAGCAGCTTGGCCCCTAGCGGGAGCTCCTACAATGAGCAGTTCTTC,CASSLAPSGSSYNEQFF
TRBJ1-4,TRBD1,TRBV2,-,TGTGCCAGCGGTGCAGGACAGGGCGAACTGTTTTTT,CASGAGQGELFF
TRBJ2-7,TRBD2,TRBV15,-,TGTGCCACCAGCAGAGATTCCGGGAGGTCCTACGAGCAGTACTTC,CATSRDSGRSYEQYF
TRBJ1-5,-,TRBV19,-,TGTGCCAGTAGTATAAACGGCAGGGGTCAGCCCCAGCATTTT,CASSINGRGQPQHF
TRBJ2-1,-,TRBV7-3,-,TGTGCCAGCAGCCCCGGACTGATTAATGAGCAGTTCTTC,CASSPGLINEQFF
TRBJ1-2,TRBD1,TRBV7-2,-,TGTGCCAGCAGCTTAGTGACAGGGGCCGGCTATGGCTACACCTTC,CASSLVTGAGYGYTF
TRBJ2-5,-,TRBV19,-,TGTGCCAGTTCGCCCAGTCAGGCAGAGACCCAGTACTTC,CASSPSQAETQYF
TRBJ2-1,TRBD1,TRBV7-9,-,TGTGCCAGCAGGGGGACAGGGGGCTTCCTCGAGTTCTTC,CASRGTGGFLEFF
TRBJ1-1,-,TRBV7-9,-,TGTGCCAGCAGCTTTCAGGGCACTGAAGCTTTCTTT,CASSFQGTEAFF
TRBJ1-5,TRBD1,TRBV19,-,TGTGCCAGTAGTGGGACAGGAAGGGGTCAGCCCCAGCATTTT,CASSGTGRGQPQHF
TRBJ2-7,-,TRBV5-5,few,TGTGCCAGCAGCCCTTTTCGACAGGCGACCAGGGACGAGCAGTACTTC,CASSPFRQATRDEQYF
TRBJ1-1,-,TRBV7-8,-,TGTGCCAGCAGCCCCCGCGGGGCTCGACAAGCTTTCTTT,CASSPRGARQAFF
TRBJ1-4,-,TRBV28,-,TGTGCCAGCGTAGGAGGGGTTAATGAAAAACTGTTTTTT,CASVGGVNEKLFF
TRBJ2-2,-,TRBV19,-,TGTGCCAGTAGTATCGAGAGTAACACCGGGGAGCTGTTTTTT,CASSIESNTGELFF
TRBJ1-2,TRBD1,TRBV2,-,TGTGCCAGCAAGGGACAGGCGCCCGGCTACACCTTC,CASKGQAPGYTF
TRBJ2-3,TRBD1,TRBV19,-,TGTGCCAGTAGTATGATCGACGGGGAAGGGGGCGATACGCAGTATTTT,CASSMIDGEGGDTQYF